This T cell receptor beta chain originates from a study of radiotherapy plus CTLA-4 blockade in lung cancer. General study points: Following radiotherapy plus ipilimumab, tumor-derived TCR clones expanded in the blood.

Ipilimumab-mediated CTLA-4 blockade plus focal radiation was given to patients having chemo-refractory metastatic non-small-cell lung cancer. Some clones are missing from TCRdb's copy, which holds only in-frame ones; the method was immunoSEQ multiplex PCR. The sample shows 55,000 to 65,000 clones, roughly 76% of them seen only once. This CDR3 comprises 17 residues. Deletions cut 3 bases from V and 4 bases from J, with 18 bases between. Germline CDR1 and CDR2: SGHAT and FQNNGV. Concerning this clone itself: Antigen unknown.

The sequenced sample was peripheral blood, obtained from a patient treated with radiotherapy plus ipilimumab. This TCR was sampled from a human donor with non-small cell lung cancer who had a complete response to radiotherapy plus ipilimumab. The V gene is TRBV11-2, the J gene TRBJ2-2, with TRBD1 as a possible D gene (7 bases). CDR3 coding DNA: TGTGCCAGCAGCTTCTTGGGCGGAGGGGGCTTCACCGGGGAGCTGTTTTTT. Amino acid sequence: CASSFLGGGGFTGELFF.